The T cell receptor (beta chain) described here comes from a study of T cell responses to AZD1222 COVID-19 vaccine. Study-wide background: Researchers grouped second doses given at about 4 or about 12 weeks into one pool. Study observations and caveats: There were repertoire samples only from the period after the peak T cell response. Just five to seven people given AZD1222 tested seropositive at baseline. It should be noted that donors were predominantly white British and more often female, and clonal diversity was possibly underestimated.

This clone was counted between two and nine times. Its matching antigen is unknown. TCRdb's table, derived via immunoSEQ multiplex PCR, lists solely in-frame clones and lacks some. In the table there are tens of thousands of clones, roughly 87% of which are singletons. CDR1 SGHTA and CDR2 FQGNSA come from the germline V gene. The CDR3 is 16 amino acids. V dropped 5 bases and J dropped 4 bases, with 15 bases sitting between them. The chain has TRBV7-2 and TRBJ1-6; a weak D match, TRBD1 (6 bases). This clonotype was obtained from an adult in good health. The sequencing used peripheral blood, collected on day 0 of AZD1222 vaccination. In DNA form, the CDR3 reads TGTGCCAGCAGCCAGGGGACTTATCTGTATAATTCACCCCTCCACTTT. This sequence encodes CASSQGTYLYNSPLHF.